The present T cell receptor (beta chain) was sequenced within a study of beta chain features in type 1 diabetes. The study, taken as a whole, reports: Equally in patients and controls, PCR might preferentially amplify shorter templates. Moderate but significant shortening of TCRB CDR3s was recorded in all four CD4+ subsets from Type 1 diabetes patients.

Sequencing targeted expressed TCRB transcripts, as all isolated RNA had been reverse transcribed. TCRdb keeps only in-frame clones here, not all; method: immunoSEQ multiplex PCR. The data hold about 450,000 clones, with about an eighth observed a single time. Each of the CD4+ naive, central memory, regulatory and stem cell-like memory populations was sorted via CD45RO/CCR7/CD25/CD127/CD95/CD27. On this clone itself: Antigen specificity is unknown.

The TCR originated in a woman under 30 in good health. The sample consisted of naive CD4+ T cells from blood.

DNA for the CDR3: TGTGCCAGCTCACCACCGGGACTAGCACCCCGCGGGGAGCTGTTTTTT. It yields the protein CASSPPGLAPRGELFF. This chain uses TRBV18 with TRBJ2-2; TRBD2 matches at 9 bases. Germline CDR1 and CDR2: KGHSH and LQKENI. The CDR3 sequence is 16 residues long. Losses at the gene ends were 0 bases for V and 7 bases for J; bases not matched to a gene: 6. Full variable domain (remainder filled in from reference TRBV18 and TRBJ2-2): NAGVMQNPRHLVRRRGQEARLRCSPMKGHSHVYWYRQLPEEGLKFMVYLQKENIIDESGMPKERFSAEFPKEGPSILRIQQVVRGDSAAYFCASSPPGLAPRGELFFGEGSRLTVL.